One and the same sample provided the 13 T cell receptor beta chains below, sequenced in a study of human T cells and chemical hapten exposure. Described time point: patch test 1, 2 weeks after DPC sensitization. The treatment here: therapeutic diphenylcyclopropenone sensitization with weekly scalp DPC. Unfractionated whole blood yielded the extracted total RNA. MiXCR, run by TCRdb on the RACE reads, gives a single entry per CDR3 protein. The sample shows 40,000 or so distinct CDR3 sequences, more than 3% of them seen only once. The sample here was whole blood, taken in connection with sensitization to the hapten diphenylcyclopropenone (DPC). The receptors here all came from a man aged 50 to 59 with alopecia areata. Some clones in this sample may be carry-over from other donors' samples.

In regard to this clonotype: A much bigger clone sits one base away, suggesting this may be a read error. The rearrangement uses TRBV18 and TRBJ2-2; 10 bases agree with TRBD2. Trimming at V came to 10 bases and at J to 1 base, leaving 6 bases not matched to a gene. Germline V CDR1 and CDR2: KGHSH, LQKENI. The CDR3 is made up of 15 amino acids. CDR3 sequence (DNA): TGTGCCAACTCCACTAGCGGGATGAACACCGGGGAGCTGTTTTTT. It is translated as CANSTSGMNTGELFF.

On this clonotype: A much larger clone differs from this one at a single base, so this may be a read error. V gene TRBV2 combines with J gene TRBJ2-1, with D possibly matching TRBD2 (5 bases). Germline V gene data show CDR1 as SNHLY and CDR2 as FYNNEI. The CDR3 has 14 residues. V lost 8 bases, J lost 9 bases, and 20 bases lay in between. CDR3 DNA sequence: TGTGCCAGCTCTGAACTAGTGCCCCCGGGTGAGCAGTTCTTC. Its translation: CASSELVPPGEQFF.

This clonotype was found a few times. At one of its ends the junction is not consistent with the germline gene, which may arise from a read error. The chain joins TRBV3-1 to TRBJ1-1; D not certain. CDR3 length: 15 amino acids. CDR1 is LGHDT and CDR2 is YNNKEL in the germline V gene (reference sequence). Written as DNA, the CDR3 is TGTGCCAGCAACCAAAATCTGGGAACTCGCGCTGAAGCTTTCTTT. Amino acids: CASNQNLGTRAEAFF.

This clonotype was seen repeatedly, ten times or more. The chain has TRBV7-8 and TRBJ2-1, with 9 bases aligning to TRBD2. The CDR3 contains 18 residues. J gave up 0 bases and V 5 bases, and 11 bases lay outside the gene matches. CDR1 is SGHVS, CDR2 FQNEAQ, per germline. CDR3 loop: CASSAGWSAGGSYNEQFF. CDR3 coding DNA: TGTGCCAGCAGCGCCGGTTGGTCAGCGGGGGGCTCCTACAATGAGCAGTTCTTC.

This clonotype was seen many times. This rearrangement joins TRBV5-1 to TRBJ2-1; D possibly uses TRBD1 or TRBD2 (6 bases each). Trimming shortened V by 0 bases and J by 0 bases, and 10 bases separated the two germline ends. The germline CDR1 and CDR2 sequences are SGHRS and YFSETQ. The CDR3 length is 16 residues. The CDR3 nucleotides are TGCGCCAGCAGCTTGGGGGGGGCCCTCTCCTACAATGAGCAGTTCTTC. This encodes CASSLGGALSYNEQFF.

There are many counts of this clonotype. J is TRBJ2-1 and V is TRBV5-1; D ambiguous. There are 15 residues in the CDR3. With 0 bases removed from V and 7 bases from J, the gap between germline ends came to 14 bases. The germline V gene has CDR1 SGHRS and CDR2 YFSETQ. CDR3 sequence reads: CASSLEASGVNEQFF. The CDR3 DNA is TGCGCCAGCAGCTTGGAAGCGAGTGGGGTGAATGAGCAGTTCTTC.

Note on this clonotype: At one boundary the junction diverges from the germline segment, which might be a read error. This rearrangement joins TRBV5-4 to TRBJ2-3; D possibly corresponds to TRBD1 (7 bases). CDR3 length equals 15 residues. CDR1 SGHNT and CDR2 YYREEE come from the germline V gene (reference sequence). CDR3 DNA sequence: TGTGACAGCAGTTGGTCAGGGGGAGGATCCGGTACGAAGTATTTT. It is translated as CDSSWSGGGSGTKYF.

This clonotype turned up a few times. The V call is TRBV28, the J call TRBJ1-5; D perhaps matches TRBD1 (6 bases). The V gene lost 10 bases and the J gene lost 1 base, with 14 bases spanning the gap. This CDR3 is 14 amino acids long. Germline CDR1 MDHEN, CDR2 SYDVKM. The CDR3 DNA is TGTGCCACCACGAAGGGGGGAAGCAATCAGCCCCAGCATTTT. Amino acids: CATTKGGSNQPQHF.

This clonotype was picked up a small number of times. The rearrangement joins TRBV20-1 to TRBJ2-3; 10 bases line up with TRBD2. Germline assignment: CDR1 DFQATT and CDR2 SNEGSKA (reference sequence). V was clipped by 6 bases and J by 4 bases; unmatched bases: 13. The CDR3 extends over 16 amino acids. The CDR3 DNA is TGCAGTGCCGAAAGGCGTAGCGGGGGGAACCCAGATACGCAGTATTTT. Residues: CSAERRSGGNPDTQYF.

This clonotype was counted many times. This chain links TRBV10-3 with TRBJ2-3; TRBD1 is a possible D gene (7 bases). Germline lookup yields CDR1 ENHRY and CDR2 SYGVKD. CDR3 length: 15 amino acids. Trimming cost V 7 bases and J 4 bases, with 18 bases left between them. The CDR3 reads CAITSTGTGADTQYF. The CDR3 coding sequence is TGTGCCATCACCTCGACAGGGACTGGCGCAGATACGCAGTATTTT.

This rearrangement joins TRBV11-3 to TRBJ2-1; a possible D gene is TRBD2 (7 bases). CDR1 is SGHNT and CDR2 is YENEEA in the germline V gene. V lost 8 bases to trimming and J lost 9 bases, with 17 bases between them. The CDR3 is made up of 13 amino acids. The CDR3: CASSRGGNGEQFF. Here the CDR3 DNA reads TGTGCCAGCTCTAGGGGGGGGAACGGTGAGCAGTTCTTC.

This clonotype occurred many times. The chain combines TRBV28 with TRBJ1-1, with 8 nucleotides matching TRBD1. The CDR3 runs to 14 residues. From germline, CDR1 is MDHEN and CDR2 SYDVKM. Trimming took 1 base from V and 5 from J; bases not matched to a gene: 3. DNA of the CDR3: TGTGCCAGCAGTTTATCAGGGGGCGGAACTGAAGCTTTCTTT. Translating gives CASSLSGGGTEAFF.

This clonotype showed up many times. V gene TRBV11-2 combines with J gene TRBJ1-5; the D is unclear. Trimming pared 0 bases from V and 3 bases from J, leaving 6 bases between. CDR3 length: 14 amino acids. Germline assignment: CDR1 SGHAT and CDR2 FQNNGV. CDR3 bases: TGTGCCAGCAGCTTAGACAGCGTCAATCAGCCCCAGCATTTT. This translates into CASSLDSVNQPQHF.